The 26 T cell receptor beta chains presented below share a single source sample, sequenced in a study of CD8 T cells in ankylosing spondylitis. Study results and limitations: Seemingly characteristic of ankylosing spondylitis blood was a TCR beta motif consisting of about 8 highly homologous variants.

In TCRdb, the 5' RACE reads were re-called with MiXCR into one record per CDR3 protein. The table records 750,000 to 850,000 distinct CDR3 sequences, about 10% of them present only once. Antigens of these TCRs are unknown. Sequenced input: blood, either unsorted or a sorted T cell fraction (not recorded which). These receptors originate from a male donor with ankylosing spondylitis.

A few counts support this clonotype. The chain joins TRBV7-2 to TRBJ1-3; 7 bases are shared with TRBD1. This CDR3 contains 15 residues. J was trimmed by 4 bases and V by 6 bases; bases with no gene match: 9. Per the germline V gene, CDR1 is SGHTA and CDR2 is FQGNSA. The CDR3 here is CASRDTGDAGNTIYF. CDR3 DNA: TGTGCCAGCAGAGATACAGGGGACGCGGGAAACACCATATATTTT.

This rearrangement joins TRBV20-1 to TRBJ2-5; a weak D match, TRBD1 (5 bases). V was shortened by 3 bases and J by 4 bases, with 15 bases between the two germline ends. The length of the CDR3 is 14 residues. The germline V gene encodes CDR1 DFQATT and CDR2 SNEGSKA (reference sequence). CDR3 sequence reads: CSARDAGLGETQYF. The CDR3 nucleotides are TGCAGTGCTAGGGATGCAGGGTTGGGAGAGACCCAGTACTTC.

The chain carries TRBV6-2 or TRBV6-3 and TRBJ1-1, with D perhaps matching TRBD1 (5 bases). This CDR3 comprises 15 residues. Trimming stripped 11 bases from V and 2 bases from J, with 21 bases between. CDR1 MNHEY and CDR2 SVGEGT come from the germline V gene. The CDR3 DNA follows: TGTGCCTGCCGTCCGGCAGGGCGGGGAAACACTGAAGCTTTCTTT. Protein sequence: CACRPAGRGNTEAFF.

This clonotype was detected ten times or more. V is TRBV20-1 and J is TRBJ2-5; D may be TRBD2 (6 bases). Germline V gene lookup returns CDR1 DFQATT and CDR2 SNEGSKA (reference sequence). The CDR3 spans 13 residues. Trimming stripped 3 bases from V and 2 bases from J, with 10 bases between. CDR3 nucleotide sequence: TGCAGTGCTAGGGTCGGGGGACAAGAGACCCAGTACTTC. Translation gives CSARVGGQETQYF.

The genes are TRBV20-1 and TRBJ2-3; 8 bases map to TRBD2. The CDR3 loop spans 15 amino acids. V shed 4 bases and J 2 bases; nucleotides not matched to a gene: 8. CDR1 is DFQATT and CDR2 is SNEGSKA in the germline V gene (reference sequence). The CDR3 region has the DNA TGCAGTGCTAAGGGGCTAGCGGGTATCACAGATACGCAGTATTTT. Translated, it gives CSAKGLAGITDTQYF.

The chain uses TRBV10-3 and TRBJ2-1; no definite D call. The ends were cut back, 8 bases at V and 5 bases at J, with 13 bases in the middle. The CDR3 runs to 13 residues. Germline CDR1 reads ENHRY; CDR2 reads SYGVKD. CDR3 region: CAIPPPTNNEQFF. The CDR3 DNA sequence: TGTGCCATCCCGCCCCCTACTAACAATGAGCAGTTCTTC.

The V and J genes are TRBV20-1 and TRBJ2-3; 8 nucleotides match TRBD1. The CDR3 has 13 residues. Germline V gives CDR1 DFQATT, CDR2 SNEGSKA (reference sequence). Losses at the gene ends were 6 bases for V and 3 bases for J; bases not matched to a gene: 5. The CDR3 coding sequence is TGCAGTGCCCCCAGGGGGCTTACAGATACGCAGTATTTT. This translates into CSAPRGLTDTQYF.

This clonotype has only a few counts. The chain couples TRBV7-3 to TRBJ2-2; D may be TRBD1 or TRBD2 (5 bases each). This CDR3 contains 19 residues. With 2 bases removed from V and 3 bases from J, the gap between germline ends came to 22 bases. Germline lookup yields CDR1 SGHTA and CDR2 FQGTGA. The CDR3 loop reads CASSLYLGRVFADTGELFF. DNA of the CDR3: TGTGCCAGCAGCTTATATCTGGGACGAGTATTCGCGGACACCGGGGAGCTGTTTTTT.

The chain has TRBV7-9 and TRBJ1-4; D is ambiguous. CDR1 and CDR2 (germline): SEHNR, FQNEAQ (reference sequence). Deletions cut 2 bases from V and 4 bases from J, with 5 bases between. This CDR3 comprises 13 residues. Here the CDR3 reads CASSLTLNEKLFF. The CDR3 DNA is TGTGCCAGCAGCTTAACTCTTAATGAAAAACTGTTTTTT.

This clonotype was observed a few times. Here the CDR3 reads CAISGTRTGRADNSPLHF. DNA of the CDR3: TGTGCCATCAGTGGAACTCGGACAGGGAGGGCCGATAATTCACCCCTCCACTTT. The chain links TRBV10-3 to TRBJ1-6; 8 positions agree with TRBD1. This CDR3 comprises 18 residues. V was pared by 4 bases and J by 5 bases, with 13 bases of the junction left unmatched. Germline CDR1 and CDR2: ENHRY and SYGVKD.

This clonotype was detected only a few times. The rearrangement uses TRBV20-1 and TRBJ2-5, with TRBD2 as a possible D gene (6 bases). Germline CDR1 and CDR2: DFQATT and SNEGSKA (reference sequence). V lost 1 base and J 4 bases, leaving 10 bases between the germline ends. CDR3 length equals 13 residues. CDR3 DNA: TGCAGTGCTAGAGTCGGGGGAGGAGAGACCCAGTACTTC. Translating it yields CSARVGGGETQYF.

This clonotype occurred a few times. The rearrangement uses TRBV9 and TRBJ2-7; 9 bases fit TRBD1. This CDR3 is 14 amino acids long. V dropped 2 bases and J dropped 5; count of bases not matched to a gene: 5. Germline CDR1 is SGDLS and CDR2 is YYNGEE. The CDR3 region is CASSVGQGINEQYF. In DNA, the CDR3 is TGTGCCAGCAGCGTTGGACAGGGGATAAACGAGCAGTACTTC. Together with reference TRBV9 and TRBJ2-7, the CDR3 gives the full variable domain: DSGVTQTPKHLITATGQRVTLRCSPRSGDLSVYWYQQSLDQGLQFLIQYYNGEERAKGNILERFSAQQFPDLHSELNLSSLELGDSALYFCASSVGQGINEQYFGPGTRLTVT.

In this sample, this clonotype turned up a few times. The J gene is TRBJ1-3, the V gene TRBV5-6; D remains unclear. Germline V gives CDR1 SGHDT, CDR2 YYEEEE. Deletions cut 6 bases from V and 0 bases from J, with 7 bases between. This CDR3 region has 13 residues. The CDR3 loop is CASTVISGNTIYF. CDR3 bases: TGTGCCAGCACAGTTATCTCTGGAAACACCATATATTTT.

This clonotype has just a few counts. The chain combines TRBV5-1 with TRBJ1-1, with a tentative D call TRBD1 (6 bases). Germline V gene lookup returns CDR1 SGHRS and CDR2 YFSETQ. The CDR3 is 15 amino acids. V was pared by 2 bases and J by 1 base, with 12 bases between. CDR3 loop: CASSFTGSSNTEAFF. The CDR3 DNA follows: TGCGCCAGCAGCTTTACAGGGTCTTCGAACACTGAAGCTTTCTTT.

This clonotype has a count of ten or more. V gene TRBV20-1 combines with J gene TRBJ2-7, with 7 bases aligning to TRBD1. The germline V gene has CDR1 DFQATT and CDR2 SNEGSKA (reference sequence). J gave up 4 bases and V 2 bases, and 2 bases lay outside the gene matches. This CDR3 contains 12 residues. The DNA of the CDR3 is TGCAGTGCTAGAAGACAGGGTTACGAGCAGTACTTC. Translated: CSARRQGYEQYF.

This clonotype was seen a handful of times. The rearrangement links TRBV28 to TRBJ2-7; D not certain. The CDR3 extends over 12 amino acids. The germline V and J ends were trimmed by 0 bases and 3 bases, with 3 bases remaining between them. CDR1 MDHEN and CDR2 SYDVKM come from the germline V gene. CDR3 region: CASSLWFYEQYF. As DNA, the CDR3 is TGTGCCAGCAGTTTATGGTTCTACGAGCAGTACTTC.

A remark on this clonotype: A read error may produce the germline difference seen at one junction end. The chain uses TRBV4-3 and TRBJ2-7; D is perhaps TRBD2 (7 bases). CDR3 length: 13 residues. Germline V gives CDR1 LGHNA, CDR2 YSLEER. The CDR3 region has the DNA TGCGCCAGCAGCCCACTTGGGGGGGCCGAGCGGTACTTC. This gives the protein CASSPLGGAERYF.

The chain carries TRBV20-1 and TRBJ2-7; 7 nucleotides line up with TRBD1. V trimming: 1 base; J trimming: 2 bases; junction bases outside the gene matches: 2. The CDR3 totals 13 residues. Germline CDR1 DFQATT, CDR2 SNEGSKA (reference sequence). CDR3 in amino acids: CSARVTGTYEQYF. CDR3 sequence (DNA): TGCAGTGCTAGAGTGACAGGGACCTACGAGCAGTACTTC.

This clonotype occurred many times. This sequence joins TRBV7-2 and TRBJ2-5; D gene uncertain. Trimming removed 5 bases from V and 0 bases from J, with 19 bases in between. This CDR3 contains 17 residues. Germline V gene data show CDR1 as SGHTA and CDR2 as FQGNSA. CDR3 sequence reads: CASSLIPSRWYQETQYF. CDR3 in DNA: TGTGCCAGCAGCCTCATCCCCTCACGCTGGTACCAAGAGACCCAGTACTTC.

Ten or more counts support this clonotype. The V and J genes are TRBV28 and TRBJ1-5; D ambiguous. The germline V and J ends were trimmed by 8 bases and 1 base, with 6 bases remaining between them. This CDR3 region has 12 residues. Germline V gene lookup returns CDR1 MDHEN and CDR2 SYDVKM. CDR3 bases: TGTGCCAGCCAAGTAAGCAATCAGCCCCAGCATTTT. It codes for CASQVSNQPQHF.

This clonotype was detected ten times or more. V usage is TRBV20-1 and J usage is TRBJ1-2; no firm D call. Germline CDR1 reads DFQATT; CDR2 reads SNEGSKA (reference sequence). This CDR3 is built from 12 residues. The V gene lost 5 bases and the J gene lost 8 bases, with 15 bases spanning the gap. The CDR3: CSAVIEGWGYTF. The CDR3 coding sequence is TGCAGTGCTGTTATTGAGGGCTGGGGCTACACCTTC.

This clonotype has more than one count but fewer than ten. At one end, the junction sequence differs from germline, possibly due to a read error. This chain uses TRBV18 with TRBJ2-7; 7 nucleotides match TRBD1. Germline loops: CDR1 KGHSH, CDR2 LQKENI. This CDR3 spans 15 amino acids. This chain's CDR3 is CASSPRGQRSYEQYF. The CDR3, as DNA: TGTGCCAGCTCTCCACGGGGACAGCGCTCCTACGAGCAGTACTTC.

The table lists this clonotype with a few counts. The genes are TRBV12-3 or TRBV12-4 and TRBJ2-7; D possibly corresponds to TRBD2 (5 bases). The CDR3 spans 14 residues. The V end was cut by 6 bases, the J end by 3 bases, with 15 bases between. For the CDR3, the DNA is TGTGCCAGCAGCCCTAGCTCCAATCTCTACGAGCAGTACTTC. Amino acids: CASSPSSNLYEQYF.

The chain has TRBV19 and TRBJ2-5; perhaps TRBD2 as D (5 bases). Germline CDR1 reads LNHDA; CDR2 reads SQIVND (reference sequence). V lost 4 bases and J 5 bases, leaving 14 bases between the germline ends. This CDR3 contains 14 residues. As DNA, the CDR3 is TGTGCCAGTAGTAGAAGGAGGAATCTGGAGACCCAGTACTTC. Protein: CASSRRRNLETQYF. The full variable domain, with the rest looked up from reference TRBV19 and TRBJ2-5, is DGGITQSPKYLFRKEGQNVTLSCEQNLNHDAMYWYRQDPGQGLRLIYYSQIVNDFQKGDIAEGYSVSREKKESFPLTVTSAQKNPTAFYLCASSRRRNLETQYFGPGTRLLVL.

This clonotype was recorded at least ten times. The chain carries TRBV6-5 and TRBJ2-3, with D unresolved. Trimming cost V 2 bases and J 0 bases, with 6 bases left between them. CDR3 length equals 14 residues. Germline V gene data show CDR1 as MNHEY and CDR2 as SVGAGI. The CDR3: CASSYGESTDTQYF. CDR3 bases: TGTGCCAGCAGTTACGGGGAAAGCACAGATACGCAGTATTTT.

Only a few counts were recorded for this clonotype. DNA of the CDR3: TGTGCCAGCAGCCGCCAGGACAGGGGGAGGTCTGGGGCCAACGTCCTGACTTTC. It specifies CASSRQDRGRSGANVLTF. The chain carries TRBV4-2 and TRBJ2-6; TRBD1 aligns across 10 bases. J was trimmed by 1 base and V by 4 bases; bases with no gene match: 7. The CDR3 extends over 18 amino acids. CDR1 and CDR2 (germline): LGHNA, YNFKEQ.